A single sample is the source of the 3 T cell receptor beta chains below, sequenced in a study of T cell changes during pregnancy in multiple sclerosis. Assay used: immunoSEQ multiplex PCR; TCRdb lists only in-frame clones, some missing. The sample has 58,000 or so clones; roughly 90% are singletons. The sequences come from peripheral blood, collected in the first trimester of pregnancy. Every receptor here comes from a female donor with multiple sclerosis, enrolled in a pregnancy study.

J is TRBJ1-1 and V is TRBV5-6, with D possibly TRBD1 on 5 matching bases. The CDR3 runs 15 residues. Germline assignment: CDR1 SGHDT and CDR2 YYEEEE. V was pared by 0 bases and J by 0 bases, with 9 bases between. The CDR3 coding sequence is TGTGCCAGCAGCTTGGTTGACAGCATGAACACTGAAGCTTTCTTT. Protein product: CASSLVDSMNTEAFF. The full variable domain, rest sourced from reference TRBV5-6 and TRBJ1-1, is DAGVTQSPTHLIKTRGQQVTLRCSPKSGHDTVSWYQQALGQGPQFIFQYYEEEERQRGNFPDRFSGHQFPNYSSELNVNALLLGDSALYLCASSLVDSMNTEAFFGQGTRLTVV.

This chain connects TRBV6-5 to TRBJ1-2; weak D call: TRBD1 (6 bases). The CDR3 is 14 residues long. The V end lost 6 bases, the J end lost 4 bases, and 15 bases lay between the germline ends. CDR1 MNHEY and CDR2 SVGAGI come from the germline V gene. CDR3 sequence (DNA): TGTGCCAGCAGCACAGGGTTCGGCGTCTATGGCTACACCTTC. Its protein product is CASSTGFGVYGYTF.

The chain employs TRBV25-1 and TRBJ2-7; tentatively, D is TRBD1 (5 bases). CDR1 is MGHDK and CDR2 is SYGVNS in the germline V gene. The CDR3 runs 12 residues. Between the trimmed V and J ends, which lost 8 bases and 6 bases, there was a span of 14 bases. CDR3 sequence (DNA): TGTGCCAGCGCCAGTAGGGGTCCCGAGCAGTACTTC. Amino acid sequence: CASASRGPEQYF.